The rows below give T cell receptor beta chains drawn from one sample of a study of Ad26.COV2.S vaccination and SARS-CoV-2 variants. Data came from immunoSEQ multiplex PCR; TCRdb stores just in-frame clones and leaves some out. The sample lists roughly 400,000 clones; about 92% were seen once. The source was peripheral blood, collected in a trial of Ad26.COV2.S vaccine versus placebo. The receptor source for this set is a person between 18 and 65 years old who received the Ad26.COV2.S COVID-19 vaccine or a placebo. CDR3s include the opening cysteine and the closing phenylalanine or tryptophan. Each record gives: clone size, V gene, D gene, J gene, CDR3 DNA, CDR3 protein. The D gene is left open where the match is weak. Size tells how often a clone was seen (once, few, many) or the class of an expanded clone, and some rows leave it out.

>NA|TRBV28|NA|TRBJ2-7
TGTGCCAGCAGAGAAGGGCGGTCCATGCCCAACGAGCAGTACTTC
CASREGRSMPNEQYF
>NA|TRBV5-1|NA|TRBJ2-6
TGCGCCAGCAGCTTGCTGAGTGGGGCTAGCCTCTCTGGGGCCAACGTCCTGACTTTC
CASSLLSGASLSGANVLTF
>NA|TRBV3-1/TRBV3-2|NA|TRBJ2-2
TGTGCCAGCAGCCGTCCTTGGGGCCTGACGGCCGGGGAGCTGTTTTTT
CASSRPWGLTAGELFF
>NA|TRBV11-2|NA|TRBJ2-1
TGTGCCAGCAGCTCCTTGATACACGGACAAGGGATTTACAATGAGCAGTTCTTC
CASSSLIHGQGIYNEQFF
>NA|TRBV25-1|TRBD1|TRBJ1-2
TGTGCCAGCAGTCCCGGGACAGGGAGGAACTATGGCTACACCTTC
CASSPGTGRNYGYTF
>NA|TRBV5-1|TRBD1|TRBJ2-3
TGCGCCAGCAGCTGGGACAGGGTCGGAGATACGCAGTATTTT
CASSWDRVGDTQYF
>NA|TRBV30|NA|TRBJ2-3
TGTGCCTGGATGGCCCGCCCCAGCACAGATACGCAGTATTTT
CAWMARPSTDTQYF
>NA|TRBV9|TRBD2|TRBJ2-7
TGTGCCAGCAGCCCTCCCGGGAGGTCCTACGAGCAGTACTTC
CASSPPGRSYEQYF
>NA|TRBV28|NA|TRBJ2-7
TGTGCCAGCAGTCCTGCCTACGAGCAGTACTTC
CASSPAYEQYF
>NA|TRBV11-2|NA|TRBJ2-2
TGTGCCAGCAGCTTCGATCCTCGCCGGGCGAACACCGGGGAGCTGTTTTTT
CASSFDPRRANTGELFF
>NA|TRBV5-4|TRBD2|TRBJ2-7
TGTGCCAGCAGCTTGGCCCCCGCGGGAGCGGTAAACGAGCAGTACTTC
CASSLAPAGAVNEQYF
>NA|TRBV5-4|TRBD1|TRBJ2-7
TGTGCCAGCAGCTTGGCTCGTTCGCGACAGGGAACTCCCTACGAGCAGTACTTC
CASSLARSRQGTPYEQYF
>NA|TRBV7-2|TRBD1|TRBJ1-1
TGTGCCAGCAGCCCTCAACAGGGGTCAACTGAAGCTTTCTTT
CASSPQQGSTEAFF
>NA|TRBV28|NA|TRBJ2-5
TGTGCCACCGTTCCCCCTGTTGAGCGGGCCCAAGAGACCCAGTACTTC
CATVPPVERAQETQYF
>NA|TRBV5-5|NA|TRBJ2-1
TGTGCCAGCAGCCCCAAGGGTGGGGGGCTAGTGAATGAGCAGTTCTTC
CASSPKGGGLVNEQFF
>NA|TRBV7-2|NA|TRBJ1-4
TGTGCCAGCAGCTTAGGGGTTGGAGGAGGAAATGAAAAACTGTTTTTT
CASSLGVGGGNEKLFF
>NA|TRBV28|NA|TRBJ2-3
TGTGCCAGCAGTTTAGAGTTTCGTCGGGATACGCAGTATTTT
CASSLEFRRDTQYF
>NA|TRBV30|NA|TRBJ2-7
TGTGCCTGGAGCGGCTATTCAGGGGGGAGCTCCTACGAGCAGTACTTC
CAWSGYSGGSSYEQYF
>once|TRBV28|NA|TRBJ1-5
TGTGCCAGCAGGGACAGCAATTCCAATCAGCCCCAGCATTTT
CASRDSNSNQPQHF
>few|TRBV3-1/TRBV3-2|TRBD1|TRBJ2-2
TGTGCCAGCAGCCCAGGGGGAACCGGGGAGCTGTTTTTT
CASSPGGTGELFF
>NA|TRBV19|TRBD2|TRBJ2-7
TGTGCCAGTAGTATAATGACTAGCGGGAACTACGAGCAGTACTTC
CASSIMTSGNYEQYF
>once|TRBV4-2|NA|TRBJ1-3
TGTGCCAGCAGCCACGATGGGTTCGGGAACACCATATATTTT
CASSHDGFGNTIYF
>NA|TRBV6-1|NA|TRBJ1-6
TGTGCCAGCAGTGCAGCGAACGCAGGAGGTTTCTCCTATAATTCACCCCTCCACTTT
CASSAANAGGFSYNSPLHF
>once|TRBV9|NA|TRBJ2-2
TGTGCCAGCAGCGTAGGGGCAGCGAACACCGGGGAGCTGTTTTTT
CASSVGAANTGELFF
>NA|TRBV29-1|NA|TRBJ2-1
TGCAGCGTTGAAGGTTATGAGTCAGAGAATGAGCAGTTCTTC
CSVEGYESENEQFF
>NA|TRBV15|NA|TRBJ1-2
TGTGCCACCAGCAGAGCCCAGGGGAAAGGCGGCTACACCTTC
CATSRAQGKGGYTF
>NA|TRBV30|TRBD2|TRBJ2-7
TGTGCCTGGAGGCTAGCGGGGAGCTCCTACGAGCAGTACTTC
CAWRLAGSSYEQYF
>NA|TRBV5-1|TRBD1|TRBJ1-1
TGCGCCAGCAGCTCGCGGACAGGGGGGAACACTGAAGCTTTCTTT
CASSSRTGGNTEAFF
>NA|TRBV7-9|TRBD1|TRBJ2-7
TGTGCCAGCAGCGCCCGGGACAGGGTTTACGACGAGCAGTACTTC
CASSARDRVYDEQYF
>NA|TRBV6-2/TRBV6-3|TRBD2|TRBJ2-7
TGTGCCAGCAGTCTAGCGGGAGCCGCCTACGAGCAGTACTTC
CASSLAGAAYEQYF
>NA|TRBV7-2|TRBD1|TRBJ2-7
TGTGCCAGCAGCTTAGATGGGACAGTCTACGAGCAGTACTTC
CASSLDGTVYEQYF
>NA|TRBV5-1|TRBD1|TRBJ1-2
TGCGCCAGCAGCCCGGACGGGACAGGGGGGTATGGCTACACCTTC
CASSPDGTGGYGYTF
>NA|TRBV5-4|NA|TRBJ1-1
TGTGCCAGCAGCTTGGCGGTGGTCGGGATCAGAAACACTGAAGCTTTCTTT
CASSLAVVGIRNTEAFF
>NA|TRBV13|NA|TRBJ1-1
TGTGCCAGCAGCTTCTGGGGGGACGACACTGAAGCTTTCTTT
CASSFWGDDTEAFF
>NA|TRBV24-1|NA|TRBJ2-1
TGTGCCACCAGTGATCGGCCACGTGGCGTCAATGAGCAGTTCTTC
CATSDRPRGVNEQFF
>NA|TRBV18|TRBD2|TRBJ2-1
TGTGCCAGCTCACCACCTCTGACGAGCCTAGCGGGAGGTCAGACCTACAATGAGCAGTTCTTC
CASSPPLTSLAGGQTYNEQFF
>once|TRBV2|TRBD1|TRBJ2-7
TGTGCCAGTCGGGACAGCTACGAGCAGTACTTC
CASRDSYEQYF
>NA|TRBV7-8|NA|TRBJ2-6
TGTGCCAGCAGCTCCATATCTTCTGGGGCCAACGTCCTGACTTTC
CASSSISSGANVLTF
>NA|TRBV28|NA|TRBJ2-2
TGTGCCAGCAGTTGGGGGGAGTCCGGGGAGCTGTTTTTT
CASSWGESGELFF
>NA|TRBV6-6|TRBD1|TRBJ1-4
TGTGCCAGCAGTTCCCGGACAGGGGGAGGCGAAAAACTGTTTTTT
CASSSRTGGGEKLFF
>NA|TRBV7-7|TRBD2|TRBJ2-2
TGTGCTAGCAGCTTAGGGACTAGCGGGGTCGCGAACACCGGGGAGCTGTTTTTT
CASSLGTSGVANTGELFF